This T cell receptor beta chain was obtained from a study of T cell responses to AZD1222 COVID-19 vaccine. The repertoire was sequenced with immunoSEQ multiplex PCR; TCRdb's copy has only in-frame clones and lacks some. Among about 190,000 clones, approximately 90% were seen once, and the ten largest hold approximately 0.97%. This clone turned up a few times. Its antigen is still unknown. The study's findings and limits: Most donors were white British and more were female, and clonal diversity was possibly underestimated. Across spike, vaccine-associated CD4 TCRs were found, dominant at 160-218 and 743-854.

CDR3 length: 15 residues. Germline V gene sequence: CDR1 LNHDA, CDR2 SQIVND (reference sequence). V lost 4 bases and J 4 bases, leaving 14 bases between the germline ends. V gene TRBV19 combines with J gene TRBJ2-1, with D unclear. Sequences were derived from peripheral blood, sampled on day 0 of AZD1222 vaccination. The clonotype was recovered from an adult in good health. Here the CDR3 reads CASSKTLLKYNEQFF. The CDR3 DNA reads as TGTGCCAGTAGTAAAACCCTACTCAAGTACAATGAGCAGTTCTTC. Filled out from reference TRBV19 and TRBJ2-1, the complete variable domain reads DGGITQSPKYLFRKEGQNVTLSCEQNLNHDAMYWYRQDPGQGLRLIYYSQIVNDFQKGDIAEGYSVSREKKESFPLTVTSAQKNPTAFYLCASSKTLLKYNEQFFGPGTRLTVL.